This passage covers 29 T cell receptor beta chains from one sample sequenced in a study of T cells after yellow fever vaccination. TCRdb independently ran MiXCR on the 5' RACE reads; one entry per CDR3 protein. Of 150,000 to 200,000 distinct CDR3 sequences listed, 6% to 7.5% are singletons. The input for sequencing was CD4+ T cells sorted from PBMCs, taken 4 to 5 days after the first yellow fever vaccination. The source of these receptors is a man between 18 and 29 years old who received the YFV17D yellow fever vaccine.

This clonotype was detected ten times or more. CDR3 in amino acids: CSARRQSGTDTQYF. CDR3 sequence (DNA): TGCAGTGCTAGACGGCAGTCTGGCACAGATACGCAGTATTTT. The chain employs TRBV20-1 and TRBJ2-3; D unclear. The CDR3 runs 14 residues. The germline CDR1 and CDR2 sequences are DFQATT and SNEGSKA (reference sequence). V lost 2 bases to trimming and J lost 1 base, with 10 bases between them.

This clonotype was recorded at least ten times. The chain carries TRBV11-2 and TRBJ2-3; 9 nucleotides agree with TRBD2. The CDR3 covers 15 residues. Trimming removed 4 bases from V and 4 bases from J; junction bases left unmatched: 6. Germline V CDR1 and CDR2: SGHAT, FQNNGV. CDR3 protein: CASSWAGGSADTQYF. CDR3 DNA: TGTGCCAGCAGCTGGGCGGGGGGGAGCGCAGATACGCAGTATTTT.

This clonotype appeared many times. The chain uses TRBV7-2 and TRBJ1-5; perhaps TRBD1 as D (5 bases). Trimming pared 4 bases from V and 9 bases from J, leaving 10 bases between. CDR1 and CDR2 (germline): SGHTA, FQGNSA. CDR3 size: 12 residues. The CDR3 here is CASSWGGGPQHF. CDR3 DNA: TGTGCCAGCAGCTGGGGTGGGGGGCCCCAGCATTTT.

This clonotype came up a few times. This rearrangement joins TRBV20-1 to TRBJ2-3, with D possibly matching TRBD2 (6 bases). Germline CDR1 and CDR2: DFQATT and SNEGSKA (reference sequence). The V and J ends lost 0 bases and 5 bases respectively, with 18 bases between them. The CDR3 extends over 16 amino acids. The DNA for the CDR3 is TGCAGTGCTAGAGATGTGGGGGGACCAGAGGAAGATACGCAGTATTTT. Residues: CSARDVGGPEEDTQYF.

This clonotype has at least ten counts. The rearrangement uses TRBV12-3 or TRBV12-4 and TRBJ1-1, with D unresolved. With 3 bases removed from V and 3 bases from J, the gap between germline ends came to 8 bases. The CDR3 consists of 13 residues. The CDR3 DNA follows: TGTGCCAGCAGTTTTTCCCTAGACACTGAAGCTTTCTTT. Its protein is CASSFSLDTEAFF.

The table lists this clonotype with many counts. The gene calls are TRBV24-1 and TRBJ2-2; D uncertain. The CDR3 runs 14 residues. CDR1 and CDR2 (germline): KGHDR, SFDVKD. Trimming left V 1 base short and J 5 bases short, with 7 bases between. DNA of the CDR3: TGTGCCACCAGTGATTTCAGAGAAACCGGGGAGCTGTTTTTT. It translates to CATSDFRETGELFF.

V usage is TRBV6-2 or TRBV6-3 and J usage is TRBJ2-7, with TRBD1 identical over 8 bases. The CDR3 totals 18 residues. Germline CDR1 reads MNHEY; CDR2 reads SVGEGT. V dropped 2 bases and J dropped 5; count of bases not matched to a gene: 17. In DNA form, the CDR3 reads TGTGCCAGCAGTTACCCCGCCCCGGGACAGGACTTGCCCCACGAGCAGTACGTC. It codes for CASSYPAPGQDLPHEQYV.

This clonotype was found many times. The chain joins TRBV12-3 or TRBV12-4 to TRBJ2-2; D unresolved. Deletions cut 4 bases from V and 8 bases from J, with 17 bases between. The CDR3 is 15 amino acids. In DNA, the CDR3 is TGTGCCAGCAGTTCCTCCGGGCCTAAGGGAGGGGAGCTGTTTTTT. Translating it yields CASSSSGPKGGELFF.

CDR3 residues: CASSAGQGAPTGELFF. As DNA, the CDR3 is TGTGCCAGCAGCGCCGGACAGGGGGCGCCCACCGGGGAGCTGTTTTTT. V is TRBV7-9 and J is TRBJ2-2, with 11 nucleotides matching TRBD1. Trimming took 5 bases from V and 4 from J; bases not matched to a gene: 6. The length of the CDR3 is 16 residues. The V gene's germline CDR1 is SEHNR and CDR2 FQNEAQ (reference sequence).

This clonotype came up a few times. For the CDR3, the DNA is TGCGCCAGCAGAATCGACAGCAATCAGCCCCAGCATTTT. It translates to CASRIDSNQPQHF. The rearrangement uses TRBV5-1 and TRBJ1-5, with no clear D. The CDR3 consists of 13 residues. Germline assignment: CDR1 SGHRS and CDR2 YFSETQ. V was shortened by 5 bases and J by 1 base, with 7 bases between the two germline ends.

This clonotype was counted at least ten times. This chain uses TRBV10-3 with TRBJ2-5, with no clear D. The CDR3 has 13 residues. The ends were cut back, 4 bases at V and 5 bases at J, with 11 bases in the middle. CDR1 is ENHRY and CDR2 is SYGVKD in the germline V gene. CDR3 region: CAISGSFRETQYF. DNA of the CDR3: TGTGCCATCAGTGGTTCATTTCGGGAGACCCAGTACTTC.

This clonotype was observed a handful of times. V and J are TRBV9 and TRBJ1-1; 9 nucleotides line up with TRBD1. Unmatched junction bases numbered 6, after V lost 0 bases and J lost 6 bases. This CDR3 is 15 amino acids long. Germline loops: CDR1 SGDLS, CDR2 YYNGEE. The CDR3 loop is CASSVGDRDQAEAFF. As DNA, the CDR3 is TGTGCCAGCAGCGTAGGGGACAGGGATCAGGCTGAAGCTTTCTTT.

This clonotype was seen at least ten times. J is TRBJ2-7 and V is TRBV11-3; D is undetermined. Germline loops: CDR1 SGHNT, CDR2 YENEEA. V was shortened by 0 bases and J by 2 bases, with 11 bases between the two germline ends. The CDR3 loop spans 15 amino acids. The CDR3 is CASSLDGQSAYEQYF. In nucleotides, the CDR3 is TGTGCCAGCAGCTTAGACGGGCAGAGCGCCTACGAGCAGTACTTC.

This chain connects TRBV3-1 to TRBJ2-3, with 14 positions matching TRBD2. V lost 6 bases, J lost 3 bases, and 2 bases stayed unmatched. Germline CDR1 is LGHDT and CDR2 is YNNKEL (reference sequence). CDR3 length equals 15 residues. The CDR3 sequence is CASRGLAGDTDTQYF. The CDR3 nucleotides read TGTGCCAGCAGGGGACTAGCGGGGGATACAGATACGCAGTATTTT.

This clonotype has a count of ten or more. The V call is TRBV7-2, the J call TRBJ2-5, with D perhaps TRBD1 or TRBD2 (5 bases each). CDR3 length equals 15 residues. V lost 1 base and J lost 2, with 11 bases in between. Per germline, CDR1 SGHTA and CDR2 FQGNSA. Here the CDR3 reads CASSLVRGPQETQYF. CDR3 nucleotide sequence: TGTGCCAGCAGCTTAGTCCGGGGACCTCAAGAGACCCAGTACTTC.

This clonotype was found many times. CDR3 bases: TGTGCCAGCAGCCACGAGGGGACGAGGACTCCCTACAATGAGCAGTTCTTC. Protein product: CASSHEGTRTPYNEQFF. This sequence joins TRBV28 and TRBJ2-1; either TRBD1 or TRBD2 may fit D (5 bases each). V lost 6 bases and J 2 bases, leaving 20 bases between the germline ends. Germline CDR1 reads MDHEN; CDR2 reads SYDVKM. The CDR3 length is 17 residues.

This clonotype was detected many times. DNA of the CDR3: TGCGCCAGCAGCTTACTTCCCGATGAAAAACTGTTTTTT. Translated, it gives CASSLLPDEKLFF. The genes are TRBV5-1 and TRBJ1-4, with D unclear. From germline, CDR1 is SGHRS and CDR2 YFSETQ. The CDR3 spans 13 residues. Trimming removed 2 bases at V and 6 bases at J, with 8 bases between.

In its sample, this clonotype was seen a few times. V is TRBV6-5 and J is TRBJ1-4; D is uncertain. V gave up 0 bases and J gave up 0 bases, with 8 bases separating them. This CDR3 spans 16 amino acids. CDR1 and CDR2 from the germline V gene are MNHEY and SVGAGI. CDR3 sequence (DNA): TGTGCCAGCAGTTACTCCGTAATTGCAACTAATGAAAAACTGTTTTTT. It yields the protein CASSYSVIATNEKLFF.

The chain recombines TRBV5-1 with TRBJ2-5, with 10 nucleotides matching TRBD2. The germline CDR1 and CDR2 sequences are SGHRS and YFSETQ. Trimming cost V 4 bases and J 5 bases; bases outside gene matches: 8. The CDR3 loop spans 15 amino acids. The CDR3 spells CASSAGTSEGETQYF. DNA of the CDR3: TGCGCCAGCAGCGCTGGGACTAGCGAGGGGGAGACCCAGTACTTC.

This chain joins TRBV6-6 and TRBJ1-5, with D perhaps matching TRBD1 (6 bases). The length of the CDR3 is 13 residues. Trimming shortened V by 5 bases and J by 10 bases, and 15 bases separated the two germline ends. Per germline, CDR1 MNHNY and CDR2 SVGAGI (reference sequence). The CDR3 DNA is TGTGCCAGCAGTCAGGGGCCCTGGGGACCCCAGCATTTT. This gives the protein CASSQGPWGPQHF.

This clonotype has a count of ten or more. The gene calls are TRBV7-2 and TRBJ1-2; 7 bases map to TRBD1. Unmatched junction bases numbered 9, after V lost 7 bases and J lost 4 bases. Germline V gives CDR1 SGHTA, CDR2 FQGNSA. The CDR3 is made up of 14 amino acids. DNA for the CDR3: TGTGCCAGCAACCAGGGGGGACAGAGCTATGGCTACACCTTC. This translates into CASNQGGQSYGYTF.

At least ten counts were recorded for this clonotype. V gene TRBV20-1 combines with J gene TRBJ1-5; TRBD1 agrees at 7 bases. Germline assignment: CDR1 DFQATT and CDR2 SNEGSKA (reference sequence). The CDR3 length is 12 residues. The CDR3 DNA reads as TGCAGCTTCGGGACAGAGAATCAGCCCCAGCATTTT. It translates to CSFGTENQPQHF.

This clonotype was seen only once. The germline gene is not matched at one end of the junction; a read error may be the cause. The chain employs TRBV6-5 and TRBJ2-1; D gene uncertain. CDR3 length: 14 residues. Germline V gives CDR1 MNHEY, CDR2 SVGAGI. The CDR3 is CASSYSPAYNGQFF. The CDR3 DNA reads as TGTGCCAGCAGTTACTCCCCTGCCTACAATGGGCAGTTCTTC.

The sample holds many counts of this clonotype. The rearrangement uses TRBV5-6 and TRBJ1-4; D perhaps matches TRBD1 (5 bases). Germline CDR1 and CDR2: SGHDT and YYEEEE. The CDR3 consists of 15 residues. The V end was cut by 4 bases, the J end by 7 bases, with 17 bases between. CDR3 coding DNA: TGTGCCAGCAGCATGAGGGGAGGTGGAGTTGAAAAACTGTTTTTT. This codes for CASSMRGGGVEKLFF.

The chain carries TRBV5-6 and TRBJ2-7; 10 positions match TRBD2. CDR3 length: 14 residues. With V trimmed by 4 bases and J by 2 bases, 3 bases remained unmatched. Germline CDR1 and CDR2: SGHDT and YYEEEE. CDR3 sequence: CASSSLAGAYEQYV. The CDR3, as DNA: TGTGCCAGCAGCAGCCTAGCGGGGGCCTACGAGCAGTACGTC.

This clonotype was seen repeatedly, ten times or more. V and J are TRBV4-3 and TRBJ1-5; D might be TRBD1 (5 bases). CDR1 and CDR2 (germline): LGHNA, YSLEER. This CDR3 contains 15 residues. Between the trimmed V and J ends, which lost 0 bases and 6 bases, there was a span of 12 bases. The CDR3 is CASSQERGGGQPQHF. CDR3 bases: TGCGCCAGCAGCCAAGAACGGGGCGGCGGTCAGCCCCAGCATTTT.

The sample holds many counts of this clonotype. The chain is built from TRBV20-1 and TRBJ2-1; tentatively, D is TRBD1 (6 bases). The V end was cut by 0 bases, the J end by 5 bases, with 11 bases between. The CDR3 sequence is 14 residues long. Germline assignment: CDR1 DFQATT and CDR2 SNEGSKA (reference sequence). For the CDR3, the DNA is TGCAGTGCTAGAGAGACAGGCTTCGACAATGAGCAGTTCTTC. Protein product: CSARETGFDNEQFF.

This clonotype came up many times. J is TRBJ2-2 and V is TRBV5-1; 9 bases match TRBD2. Germline assignment: CDR1 SGHRS and CDR2 YFSETQ. The CDR3 length is 15 residues. Unmatched junction bases numbered 1, after V lost 0 bases and J lost 4 bases. The CDR3 sequence: CASSLGLAVTGELFF. In DNA, the CDR3 is TGCGCCAGCAGCTTGGGACTAGCGGTCACCGGGGAGCTGTTTTTT.

This clonotype was seen many times. The DNA of the CDR3 is TGTGCCACCAGCAGAGAAGAGTTGCGGCACACTGAAGCTTTCTTT. Residues: CATSREELRHTEAFF. The rearrangement joins TRBV15 to TRBJ1-1; D is undetermined. CDR1 is LNHNV and CDR2 is YYDKDF in the germline V gene (reference sequence). The V gene lost 0 bases and the J gene lost 3 bases, with 11 bases spanning the gap. The length of the CDR3 is 15 residues.